Following are 29 T cell receptor beta chains from one sample sequenced in a study of T cells in Graves' hyperthyroidism and ophthalmopathy. Researchers amplified the TCR beta CDR3 regions from RNA transcripts. HTBI primers were employed in a first-round RT-PCR of the TCR CDR3. Via MiXCR, TCRdb re-called the multiplex PCR reads, giving one row per CDR3 protein. The sample lists approximately 720,000 distinct CDR3 sequences; 18% were seen once. Sequenced sample: blood. Receptor source: a woman between 50 and 59 years old with Graves' hyperthyroidism that later progressed to Graves' ophthalmopathy.

In this sample, this clonotype turned up many times. The chain employs TRBV7-9 and TRBJ1-1; D is unresolved. Germline V gene data show CDR1 as SEHNR and CDR2 as FQNEAQ (reference sequence). The ends were cut back, 1 base at V and 8 bases at J, with 8 bases in the middle. The CDR3 sequence is 12 residues long. The CDR3 nucleotides read TGTGCCAGCAGCTTAGTGGAGACCGAAGCTTTCTTT. Translation gives CASSLVETEAFF.

The chain combines TRBV7-9 with TRBJ2-2, with no clear D. The CDR3 runs 15 residues. V lost 0 bases and J lost 3, with 8 bases in between. Germline values: CDR1 SEHNR, CDR2 FQNEAQ (reference sequence). CDR3 region: CASSLAGPYTGELFF. The CDR3 DNA follows: TGTGCCAGCAGCTTAGCGGGCCCGTACACCGGGGAGCTGTTTTTT. Full variable domain (rest looked up from reference TRBV7-9 and TRBJ2-2): DTGVSQNPRHKITKRGQNVTFRCDPISEHNRLYWYRQTLGQGPEFLTYFQNEAQLEKSRLLSDRFSAERPKGSFSTLEIQRTEQGDSAMYLCASSLAGPYTGELFFGEGSRLTVL.

For the CDR3, the DNA is TGTGCCAGCAGTTCCCGGACTACCGACACAGATACGCAGTATTTT. Translation gives CASSSRTTDTDTQYF. The rearrangement links TRBV6-1 to TRBJ2-3, with a weak D call TRBD2 (6 bases). The CDR3 loop spans 15 amino acids. Trimming stripped 5 bases from V and 2 bases from J, with 14 bases between. Germline V gene data show CDR1 as MNHNS and CDR2 as SASEGT.

This clonotype was detected many times. Here the CDR3 DNA reads TGTGCCAGCAGCCCCCCCGGAGGCACAGATACGCAGTATTTT. The encoded protein is CASSPPGGTDTQYF. This rearrangement joins TRBV3-1 to TRBJ2-3; D is unclear. The V gene's germline CDR1 is LGHDT and CDR2 YNNKEL (reference sequence). The V gene lost 4 bases and the J gene lost 1 base, with 9 bases spanning the gap. There are 14 residues in the CDR3.

This clonotype was seen a few times. The V and J genes are TRBV5-1 and TRBJ2-7; D possibly matches TRBD1 or TRBD2 (6 bases each). Germline CDR1 SGHRS, CDR2 YFSETQ. CDR3 length equals 18 residues. The V gene lost 4 bases and the J gene lost 1 base, with 24 bases spanning the gap. The chain's CDR3 is CASSPGAGGGTQSYEQYF. CDR3 nucleotides: TGCGCCAGCAGCCCCGGGGCCGGAGGCGGGACACAATCCTACGAGCAGTACTTC.

This clonotype was observed many times. The chain carries TRBV7-8 and TRBJ2-1, with a tentative D call TRBD2 (6 bases). The CDR3 loop spans 15 amino acids. CDR1 is SGHVS and CDR2 is FQNEAQ in the germline V gene. V was clipped by 1 base and J by 4 bases, with 11 bases between them. CDR3 in amino acids: CASSLERGTYNEQFF. The CDR3 DNA reads as TGTGCCAGCAGCTTAGAACGGGGGACTTACAATGAGCAGTTCTTC.

This chain joins TRBV27 and TRBJ2-5; 10 bases line up with TRBD2. The CDR3 covers 14 residues. The J segment lost 5 bases and the V segment lost 5 bases, leaving 5 bases of the junction unmatched. Per germline, CDR1 MNHEY and CDR2 SMNVEV (reference sequence). The chain's CDR3 is CASSIAGGFETQYF. In DNA form, the CDR3 reads TGTGCCAGCAGTATAGCGGGGGGTTTTGAGACCCAGTACTTC.

This clonotype was recorded at least ten times. The genes are TRBV18 and TRBJ1-4; unclear D gene. The CDR3 has 15 amino acids. CDR1 is KGHSH and CDR2 is LQKENI in the germline V gene. V lost 3 bases, J lost 5 bases, and 13 bases lay in between. The DNA for the CDR3 is TGTGCCAGCTCACCGCCGAGACGTGGGAATGAAAAACTGTTTTTT. Its protein is CASSPPRRGNEKLFF.

There are a few counts of this clonotype. The gene calls are TRBV30 and TRBJ2-1, with unresolved D. Trimming shortened V by 3 bases and J by 9 bases, and 12 bases separated the two germline ends. Germline V gene data show CDR1 as GTSNPN and CDR2 as SVGIG (reference sequence). The CDR3 sequence is 12 residues long. The CDR3 here is CAWSGSRVEQFF. The CDR3 DNA follows: TGTGCCTGGAGCGGATCTAGAGTTGAGCAGTTCTTC.

This clonotype was observed at least ten times. The gene calls are TRBV11-2 and TRBJ1-1, with a tentative D call TRBD1 (5 bases). Trimming took 3 bases from V and 1 from J, leaving 12 bases between them. CDR3 length: 15 amino acids. CDR1 and CDR2 from the germline V gene are SGHAT and FQNNGV. The CDR3 DNA is TGTGCCAGCAGCTTCCGGACACGGTGGAACACTGAAGCTTTCTTT. Residues: CASSFRTRWNTEAFF.

This clonotype was counted between two and nine times. The chain is built from TRBV6-1 and TRBJ2-1; 9 bases are shared with TRBD2. J lost 6 bases, V lost 7 bases, and 4 bases had no gene match. Germline V gene lookup returns CDR1 MNHNS and CDR2 SASEGT. The CDR3 runs to 13 residues. CDR3 residues: CASTRRGGNEQFF. The CDR3 DNA reads TGTGCCAGCACCAGGCGGGGGGGCAATGAGCAGTTCTTC.

The table lists this clonotype with a few counts. The chain joins TRBV5-1 to TRBJ2-1; no clear D. This CDR3 has 15 residues. Trimming took off 0 bases at V and 0 bases at J, with 7 bases between the two ends. The germline gives CDR1 SGHRS, CDR2 YFSETQ. In nucleotides, the CDR3 is TGCGCCAGCAGCTTGGGTGAAGCCTCCTACAATGAGCAGTTCTTC. Protein: CASSLGEASYNEQFF.

This clonotype was detected ten times or more. V is TRBV5-1 and J is TRBJ1-1; 9 bases are shared with TRBD1. V dropped 1 base and J dropped 2; count of bases not matched to a gene: 9. The length of the CDR3 is 17 residues. CDR1 and CDR2 from the germline V gene are SGHRS and YFSETQ. CDR3 DNA: TGCGCCAGCAGCTTGACAGGGGGCGGTGTGGGTAACACTGAAGCTTTCTTT. This sequence encodes CASSLTGGGVGNTEAFF.

A word on this clonotype: This may come from a read error, since a much larger clone is one base off. V and J are TRBV7-9 and TRBJ2-2, with a tentative D call TRBD1 (6 bases). CDR3 size: 17 residues. The V and J ends lost 2 bases and 5 bases respectively, with 18 bases between them. Germline loops: CDR1 SEHNR, CDR2 FQNEAQ (reference sequence). CDR3 nucleotide sequence: TGTGCCAGCAGCTTACAGTGGGGGCCCACCGGGACCGGGGAGCTGTTTTTT. Translating it yields CASSLQWGPTGTGELFF.

This clonotype was recorded only once. This rearrangement joins TRBV6-1 to TRBJ1-1; D not resolved. The CDR3 totals 13 residues. The germline V and J ends were trimmed by 7 bases and 2 bases, with 11 bases remaining between them. CDR1 and CDR2 (germline): MNHNS, SASEGT. The CDR3, as DNA: TGTGCCAGCATCCCCCGGGTTAACACTGAAGCTTTCTTT. This sequence encodes CASIPRVNTEAFF.

The chain has TRBV4-1 and TRBJ2-1; 14 nucleotides line up with TRBD2. Germline assignment: CDR1 MGHRA and CDR2 YSYEKL. The V and J ends lost 4 bases and 0 bases, in that order; junction bases with no gene match: 5. This CDR3 region has 18 residues. CDR3 nucleotides: TGCGCCAGCAGCCGCGGACTAGCGGGGGGCGGCTCCTACAATGAGCAGTTCTTC. Its translation is CASSRGLAGGGSYNEQFF.

V and J are TRBV30 and TRBJ2-1; perhaps TRBD2 as D (5 bases). CDR3 size: 14 residues. Trimming left V 1 base short and J 4 bases short, with 11 bases between. Germline V gene lookup returns CDR1 GTSNPN and CDR2 SVGIG (reference sequence). The CDR3 DNA is TGTGCCTGGAGTGGGGGAGACATATACAATGAGCAGTTCTTC. Encoded protein: CAWSGGDIYNEQFF.

This clonotype was observed many times. This chain links TRBV6-1 with TRBJ1-6; 10 bases align to TRBD1. The CDR3 extends over 14 amino acids. Germline V gene data show CDR1 as MNHNS and CDR2 as SASEGT. Unmatched junction bases numbered 3, after V lost 6 bases and J lost 7 bases. Here the CDR3 DNA reads TGTGCCAGCAGCCGGGGACAGGGGAATTCACCCCTCCACTTT. It codes for CASSRGQGNSPLHF.

This clonotype turned up a few times. The rearrangement uses TRBV6-1 and TRBJ2-2, with 10 bases lining up with TRBD1. CDR1 MNHNS and CDR2 SASEGT come from the germline V gene. V dropped 7 bases and J dropped 5; count of bases not matched to a gene: 4. CDR3 length equals 14 residues. The CDR3 DNA is TGTGCCAGCAAACCGGGACAGGGGACCGGGGAGCTGTTTTTT. Translated, it gives CASKPGQGTGELFF.

On this clonotype itself: No conserved phenylalanine or tryptophan ends this CDR3, so it is likely a read error. The chain is built from TRBV18 and TRBJ1-2; a possible D gene is TRBD1 (6 bases). V was clipped by 3 bases and J by 7 bases, with 18 bases between them. This CDR3 spans 15 amino acids. Germline CDR1 is KGHSH and CDR2 is LQKENI. CDR3 nucleotide sequence: TGTGCCAGCTCACCGACAGGCGCCACCCACGGTGGCTACACCTCC. Protein: CASSPTGATHGGYTS.

The chain carries TRBV18 and TRBJ2-5, with D possibly TRBD1 on 6 matching bases. Per germline, CDR1 KGHSH and CDR2 LQKENI. Trimming stripped 5 bases from V and 5 bases from J, with 15 bases between. The CDR3 covers 14 residues. The CDR3, as DNA: TGTGCCAGCTCATCCACAGGGCTCCTGGAGACCCAGTACTTC. It encodes CASSSTGLLETQYF.

The chain combines TRBV5-6 with TRBJ1-3; no reliable D call. The V gene's germline CDR1 is SGHDT and CDR2 YYEEEE. This CDR3 has 15 residues. The V gene lost 2 bases and the J gene lost 0 bases, with 9 bases spanning the gap. CDR3 DNA sequence: TGTGCCAGCAGCTTTGGGCGCTACTCTGGAAACACCATATATTTT. This gives the protein CASSFGRYSGNTIYF.

The CDR3 DNA reads as TGTGCCCATCTTTGGGATGAAAAACTGTTTTTT. This translates into CAHLWDEKLFF. The V call is TRBV30, the J call TRBJ1-4; no firm D call. Trimming left V 8 bases short and J 6 bases short, with 10 bases between. In germline, CDR1 is GTSNPN, CDR2 SVGIG (reference sequence). The CDR3 has 11 residues.

This clonotype was detected ten times or more. The CDR3 DNA reads TGTGCCAGCAGTTTGGACAGGGCATATTACAGCAATCAGCCCCAGCATTTT. This encodes CASSLDRAYYSNQPQHF. This chain links TRBV12-3 or TRBV12-4 with TRBJ1-5; 8 positions agree with TRBD1. This CDR3 is 17 amino acids long. J was trimmed by 1 base and V by 3 bases; bases with no gene match: 8.

The sample holds a few counts of this clonotype. The chain employs TRBV19 and TRBJ2-2; TRBD1 aligns across 7 bases. The CDR3 is 15 amino acids. The germline gives CDR1 LNHDA, CDR2 SQIVND (reference sequence). V gave up 6 bases and J gave up 4 bases; unmatched junction bases: 8. CDR3 DNA: TGTGCCAGTAGAGACAGGGTAAAAGGCACCGGGGAGCTGTTTTTT. Protein product: CASRDRVKGTGELFF.

About this clonotype itself: This may be a read error, as it is one base from a much larger clone. The conserved closing phenylalanine or tryptophan is absent in this CDR3, likely reflecting a read error. The chain links TRBV5-6 to TRBJ2-1; TRBD1 matches 8 bases. V was clipped by 5 bases and J by 8 bases; unmatched bases: 9. Germline V gene sequence: CDR1 SGHDT, CDR2 YYEEEE. The CDR3 has 14 amino acids. The CDR3 bases are TGTGCCAGCAGAACAGGACAGGGTTTCGATGAGCAGTTCCTC. It codes for CASRTGQGFDEQFL.

This clonotype was seen more than once but under ten times. This chain links TRBV29-1 with TRBJ1-2, with unresolved D. Germline V gives CDR1 SQVTM, CDR2 ANQGSEA. The CDR3 spans 12 residues. V lost 3 bases and J 3 bases, leaving 8 bases between the germline ends. Here the CDR3 reads CSVDRAYYGYTF. The CDR3 DNA reads TGCAGCGTTGACCGAGCTTACTATGGCTACACCTTC.

This clonotype came up many times. The chain couples TRBV10-3 to TRBJ2-3, with D possibly matching TRBD1 (6 bases). The CDR3 is made up of 14 amino acids. Trimming removed 1 base from V and 6 bases from J, with 11 bases in between. The germline gives CDR1 ENHRY, CDR2 SYGVKD. CDR3 bases: TGTGCCATCAGTGAGTTAAACAGGGCCGATACGCAGTATTTT. Translated: CAISELNRADTQYF.

The chain uses TRBV11-1 and TRBJ2-5; 8 positions match TRBD1. V was pared by 5 bases and J by 5 bases, with 10 bases of the junction left unmatched. The CDR3 runs 15 residues. Germline CDR1 reads SGHAT; CDR2 reads FQDESV (reference sequence). CDR3 DNA sequence: TGTGCCAGCAGCATGGACAGGGCGGAAGGCGAGACCCAGTACTTC. Its translation is CASSMDRAEGETQYF.